This section outlines one T cell receptor beta chain sequence together with its context. Its antigen remains unidentified. Per-base quality was not reported, and no clone a single base away is much larger than it. What the treatment or condition label conveys for this sample: high-dose cyclophosphamide on days +3 and +4 as single-agent GVHD prophylaxis. For conditioning, the PTCy patients got busulfan and fludarabine, then a related or unrelated marrow graft, followed by cyclophosphamide on days +3 and +4. PTCy-treated patients came from a prospective multi-institutional clinical trial. Peripheral blood and bone marrow mononuclear cells were isolated by Ficoll-Hypaque density centrifugation and were cryopreserved. The data belong to a study of T cells after posttransplantation cyclophosphamide (dated by TCRdb to between 2015 and 2016). Broadly, across the study: Using TRB sequencing, the study followed how the T cell repertoire rebuilt after myeloablative bone marrow transplantation with posttransplantation cyclophosphamide given as GVHD prophylaxis. Antigen receptor sequencing was done on samples from roughly 35 PTCy-treated patients and from under 20 related bone marrow donors of those patients. Blood from every one of the 30 to 40 PTCy patients who had 1-year posttransplant specimens underwent TRB sequencing. Up to 3 additional blood samples from 2 to 5.2 years after transplant were also TRB-sequenced in 3 patients, as was pretransplant blood from several patients. Because TRA and TRB clonality correlated tightly in 9 samples, the subsequent TCR analyses were limited to TRB only. Public TRB sequences were compared against a database of over 3,000 sequences linked to responses to pathogens, tumor antigens, self-antigens and alloantigens.

TRB sequencing used genomic DNA with the immunoSEQ assay at survey resolution or the hsTCRB kit. Turning to the authors' computational methods: Initial read processing used immunoSEQ software, and repertoire analyses used the LymphoSeq R package. For each TRB dataset, clonality was calculated as 1 minus normalized Shannon entropy, and the Gini coefficient was computed as well. To infer phenotypes in unsorted samples, TRB sequences from sorted subsets of the recipient or donor were mapped onto the unsorted samples of the same recipient. TCRdb took this table from immuneACCESS and kept in-frame rearrangements with V and J called. Such tables lack part of the clones; where checked against another copy, unresolved V genes explain under half of the gap, and the rest is unexplained. V and J calls and clone size are given by that table; D and trimming were obtained from the DNA. The sample yields 9,500 to 12,000 clones; approximately 90% were counted once. The ten largest make up 3.6% of the sample.

What the research found in general, with its limitations: The TRB repertoires of T cells infiltrating skin or GI tract showed only limited overlap with the TRB repertoires of T cells in blood. Across fewer than 50 patients, recipient CMV seropositivity and CMV reactivation were highly associated with TRB clonality; PTCy diversity was similar to CNI/methotrexate controls. Donor-recipient similarity was low at 1-2 months but increased during the first year, and donor CD8+ memory clones often dominated later blood repertoires.

The source of this sequence is a female patient in her 30s who received an allogeneic stem cell transplant from an unrelated donor, was CMV-positive, and had no GVHD. Following a transplant, a fraction of the T cells may be traceable to the graft donor. This material consisted of PBMCs, taken after allogeneic stem cell transplant with posttransplant cyclophosphamide.

Here the CDR3 is given as CASSAGPLRTEAFF. In nucleotide form, the sequence is TGTGCCAGCAGCGCCGGTCCCCTGAGGACTGAAGCTTTCTTT. Recombination connected TRBV6-1 to TRBJ1-1; confidence is insufficient to name the D gene. From its cysteine to its phenylalanine, the CDR3 spans 14 amino acids. The kept DNA is CDR3 alone, 42 bases in frame from the first base. The CDR1 and CDR2 encoded by the germline V gene are MNHNS and SASEGT. V lost 6 bases and J lost 5 bases; the stretch between them is 16 bases long.